The clone carrying this TCR beta chain was recorded a few times. What it binds is not known. The CDR3 is 15 amino acids. Trimming shortened V by 3 bases and J by 4 bases, and 14 bases separated the two germline ends. The data were taken from a study of blood T cells in healthy people across ages. Study-level points and caveats: Donors of long life had a larger count of naive CD4+ cells and greater diversity than aged donors.

Samples each had at least 5.5 micrograms of total RNA extracted. It was with a sample-barcoded 5' primer and a J-beta primer mix that a second PCR of about 6 to 12 cycles was run. Each CDR3 protein gets one entry after TCRdb re-called the 5' RACE reads with MiXCR. The sample holds fewer than 1,200,000 distinct CDR3 sequences, about 25% seen once. These data also featured in a second study, about T cells of mothers and their children. Per that study: Several children, together with their three healthy Caucasian mothers, made up the donors.

Sequenced: blood. This TCR derives from a girl aged 2 to 9 in good health. The chain joins TRBV12-3 or TRBV12-4 to TRBJ2-3; TRBD1 might be the D (7 bases). The CDR3 loop is CASSLVQGGADTQYF. As DNA, the CDR3 is TGTGCCAGCAGTTTGGTGCAGGGGGGTGCAGATACGCAGTATTTT.